These 5 T cell receptor beta chains were all obtained from the same sample, sequenced in a study of Ad26.COV2.S vaccination and SARS-CoV-2 variants. This table comes from immunoSEQ multiplex PCR, and its TCRdb copy is limited to in-frame clones, with some not included. In the table there are about 350,000 clones, 92% of which are singletons. Sequenced here: peripheral blood, sampled after recovery from COVID-19. The origin of the receptors is a human donor who had recovered from COVID-19.

The chain combines TRBV5-6 with TRBJ1-5; D is unclear. This CDR3 is 14 amino acids long. V was shortened by 5 bases and J by 4 bases, with 13 bases between the two germline ends. From germline, CDR1 is SGHDT and CDR2 YYEEEE. The CDR3 is CASSTRRGNQPQHF. CDR3 DNA: TGTGCCAGCAGTACTCGCCGGGGTAATCAGCCCCAGCATTTT.

The rearrangement links TRBV27 to TRBJ1-4; D call uncertain. Germline V gene data show CDR1 as MNHEY and CDR2 as SMNVEV (reference sequence). The V gene lost 4 bases and the J gene lost 2 bases, with 5 bases spanning the gap. The CDR3 runs to 13 residues. CDR3 sequence: CASSSRTNEKLFF. DNA for the CDR3: TGTGCCAGCAGTTCCCGCACTAATGAAAAACTGTTTTTT. The full variable domain, in which reference TRBV27 and TRBJ1-4 provide the parts outside the CDR3, is EAQVTQNPRYLITVTGKKLTVTCSQNMNHEYMSWYRQDPGLGLRQIYYSMNVEVTDKGDVPEGYKVSRKEKRNFPLILESPSPNQTSLYFCASSSRTNEKLFFGSGTQLSVL.

The table lists this clone with a few counts. CDR3 sequence reads: CASRDHNSPLHF. In nucleotides, the CDR3 is TGTGCCAGCAGAGATCATAATTCACCCCTCCACTTT. The chain combines TRBV3-1 (or the pseudogene TRBV3-2) with TRBJ1-6; D gene unclear. Germline V gives CDR1 LGHDT, CDR2 YNNKEL (reference sequence). V was cut by 6 bases and J by 5 bases, with 5 bases left in between. This CDR3 has 12 residues.

The V and J genes are TRBV4-3 and TRBJ2-2, with no clear D. Between the trimmed V and J ends, which lost 2 bases and 4 bases, there was a span of 8 bases. Germline CDR1 reads LGHNA; CDR2 reads YSLEER. The length of the CDR3 is 14 residues. Here the CDR3 reads CASSQLRSTGELFF. CDR3 nucleotides: TGCGCCAGCAGCCAATTACGGTCCACCGGGGAGCTGTTTTTT.

The V call is TRBV4-2, the J call TRBJ2-3, with 11 bases matching TRBD2. Germline V CDR1 and CDR2: LGHNA, YNFKEQ. The CDR3 consists of 19 residues. Trimming took 2 bases from V and 4 from J; bases not matched to a gene: 14. Here the CDR3 DNA reads TGTGCCAGCAGCCAATCCGGGACTAGCGGAAACCCTGGCGCAGATACGCAGTATTTT. Protein product: CASSQSGTSGNPGADTQYF.